This is a list of T cell receptor beta chains from one sample in a study of blood T cell repertoires in COVID-19. Assay used: immunoSEQ multiplex PCR; TCRdb lists only in-frame clones, some missing. The top ten hold approximately 6.2% of the sample, which has about 110,000 clones, roughly 71% seen once. Sequencing was carried out using peripheral blood. These receptors all come from a man older than 75 with acute or convalescent COVID-19. The CDR3 runs from the conserved cysteine through the conserved F or W. D genes are given only for firm matches. Expanded clones get a size class; other rows say once, few or many, or leave the size out.

d_call	cdr3_length	j_call	clone_size	v_call	cdr3_aa	cdr3_nt
.	16	TRBJ1-2	.	TRBV4-3	CASSQDPREVVGGYTF	TGCGCCAGCAGCCAAGATCCGAGGGAGGTCGTTGGGGGCTACACCTTC
TRBD2	15	TRBJ2-7	.	TRBV25-1	CASGSMTSGAYEQYF	TGTGCCAGCGGCTCCATGACTAGCGGGGCCTACGAGCAGTACTTC
.	18	TRBJ1-4	.	TRBV28	CASSWESATPATNEKLFF	TGTGCCAGCAGTTGGGAGTCGGCCACCCCTGCAACTAATGAAAAACTGTTTTTT
.	12	TRBJ2-1	few	TRBV7-9	CASSLQANEQFF	TGTGCCAGCAGCTTACAAGCGAATGAGCAGTTCTTC
TRBD1	13	TRBJ1-1	.	TRBV25-1	CATRVPGGTEAFF	TGTGCCACCCGTGTCCCAGGGGGCACTGAAGCTTTCTTT
.	14	TRBJ1-4	.	TRBV6-5	CASSSAGAGEKLFF	TGTGCCAGCAGTTCAGCGGGGGCGGGTGAAAAACTGTTTTTT
.	14	TRBJ2-5	.	TRBV24-1	CATSVGTSRETQYF	TGTGCCACCAGTGTCGGCACTTCTAGGGAGACCCAGTACTTC
TRBD1	24	TRBJ2-5	.	TRBV10-3	CAIIIRDRVFWPDRARTAGETQYF	TGTGCCATCATTATCCGGGACAGGGTATTTTGGCCGGATCGGGCCAGGACTGCCGGGGAGACCCAGTACTTC
TRBD1	16	TRBJ1-5	.	TRBV28	CASSVQGTGGNQPQHF	TGTGCCAGCAGTGTCCAGGGGACAGGGGGAAATCAGCCCCAGCATTTT
TRBD2	15	TRBJ2-1	.	TRBV6-5	CASSHSSGPYNEQFF	TGTGCCAGCAGCCATTCTAGCGGCCCTTACAATGAGCAGTTCTTC
TRBD2	14	TRBJ2-7	.	TRBV28	CASQKGGSLREQYF	TGTGCCAGCCAAAAGGGAGGGAGTTTACGAGAGCAGTACTTC
TRBD1	15	TRBJ1-1	once	TRBV4-3	CASSQELAGGTEAFF	TGCGCCAGCAGCCAAGAGTTAGCAGGGGGCACTGAAGCTTTCTTT
TRBD2	15	TRBJ2-2	once	TRBV6-5	CASSSGLTNTGELFF	TGTGCCAGCAGTTCGGGACTAACGAACACCGGGGAGCTGTTTTTT
.	15	TRBJ1-2	few	TRBV6-2/TRBV6-3	CASSYPVGGVYGYTF	TGTGCCAGCAGTTATCCGGTCGGAGGGGTCTATGGCTACACCTTC
.	14	TRBJ1-5	.	TRBV19	CASSIISVLRPQHF	TGTGCCAGTAGTATAATAAGCGTTTTAAGGCCCCAGCATTTT
.	16	TRBJ1-1	.	TRBV4-1	CASSQDSAARGGEAFF	TGCGCCAGCAGCCAAGATTCGGCAGCTCGAGGGGGTGAAGCTTTCTTT
.	14	TRBJ1-1	.	TRBV6-5	CASRGWQGNTEAFF	TGTGCCAGCAGGGGCTGGCAGGGGAACACTGAAGCTTTCTTT
.	11	TRBJ1-1	.	TRBV30	CAWAGRTEAFF	TGTGCCTGGGCAGGGAGGACTGAAGCTTTCTTT
TRBD2	15	TRBJ2-1	few	TRBV5-1	CASSPGLAGEDEQFF	TGCGCCAGCAGCCCGGGACTAGCGGGAGAGGATGAGCAGTTCTTC
.	11	TRBJ1-2	.	TRBV6-4	CASRRGGGYTF	TGTGCCAGCCGCCGGGGAGGGGGCTACACCTTC
.	13	TRBJ1-2	once	TRBV7-8	CASSLRAYEGYTF	TGTGCCAGCAGCTTACGAGCCTACGAGGGCTACACCTTC
TRBD1	12	TRBJ2-7	.	TRBV5-6	CASSVTGGGQYF	TGTGCCAGCAGCGTGACAGGGGGCGGACAGTACTTC
TRBD2	15	TRBJ2-7	.	TRBV25-1	CASSLIGGSSYEQYF	TGTGCCAGCAGTCTCATCGGGGGGTCCTCCTACGAGCAGTACTTC
TRBD1	15	TRBJ2-7	.	TRBV28	CASTLGPQGAYEQYF	TGTGCCAGCACCCTGGGCCCCCAGGGGGCCTACGAGCAGTACTTC
.	13	TRBJ2-1	.	TRBV19	CASSIQSGNEQFF	TGTGCCAGTAGTATCCAGTCCGGGAATGAGCAGTTCTTC
.	15	TRBJ1-3	.	TRBV28	CASSTGGSFGNTIYF	TGTGCCAGCAGTACCGGGGGTTCATTTGGAAACACCATATATTTT
.	13	TRBJ1-2	many	TRBV10-1	CASSVSRNYGYTF	TGCGCCAGCAGTGTCTCACGGAACTATGGCTACACCTTC
.	11	TRBJ1-3	.	TRBV2	CAGGEGNTIYF	TGTGCCGGGGGGGAAGGAAACACCATATATTTT
.	12	TRBJ1-2	.	TRBV29-1	CSVSQGYYGYTF	TGCAGCGTATCACAGGGATACTATGGCTACACCTTC
.	14	TRBJ1-1	once	TRBV5-4	CASSLNGVNTEAFF	TGTGCCAGCAGCTTGAACGGGGTAAACACTGAAGCTTTCTTT
.	14	TRBJ1-5	.	TRBV10-3	CAISESGGEQPQHF	TGTGCCATCAGTGAGTCTGGGGGGGAACAGCCCCAGCATTTT
.	13	TRBJ1-2	.	TRBV6-5	CASSSSRDYGYTF	TGTGCCAGCAGCTCGTCGAGAGACTATGGCTACACCTTC
.	15	TRBJ2-3	.	TRBV14	CASSQGGTLTDTQYF	TGTGCCAGCAGCCAGGGGGGGACACTTACAGATACGCAGTATTTT